This T cell receptor beta chain was documented in a study of PD-L1 blockade in urothelial cancer. Across the whole study: Bladder-origin urothelial cancer in males described about 85% of the roughly 30 patients. Patients had been given 0 to 3 earlier chemotherapy regimens. Blood gave a median about 140,000 T cells. Study findings and constraints: Enhanced expansion of tumor-associated blood clones at 3 weeks characterized durable-benefit patients.

As to this clone: The antigen is unknown.

The time point was: pretreatment peripheral blood. Clones were read by immunoSEQ multiplex PCR, and TCRdb kept only the in-frame ones, dropping some. The sample consists of approximately 70,000 clones, 84% of them appearing once. CDR3 size: 15 residues. Germline lookup yields CDR1 MGHDK and CDR2 SYGVNS. With 5 bases removed from V and 4 bases from J, the gap between germline ends came to 17 bases. This receptor was obtained from an older woman with urothelial cancer. The chain couples TRBV25-1 to TRBJ1-2; D is unclear. The sample here was PBMCs, taken around atezolizumab (anti-PD-L1) treatment. DNA for the CDR3: TGTGCCAGCAGTCCCCGGGAAGATTCTCCCTATGGCTACACCTTC. Translated, it gives CASSPREDSPYGYTF.